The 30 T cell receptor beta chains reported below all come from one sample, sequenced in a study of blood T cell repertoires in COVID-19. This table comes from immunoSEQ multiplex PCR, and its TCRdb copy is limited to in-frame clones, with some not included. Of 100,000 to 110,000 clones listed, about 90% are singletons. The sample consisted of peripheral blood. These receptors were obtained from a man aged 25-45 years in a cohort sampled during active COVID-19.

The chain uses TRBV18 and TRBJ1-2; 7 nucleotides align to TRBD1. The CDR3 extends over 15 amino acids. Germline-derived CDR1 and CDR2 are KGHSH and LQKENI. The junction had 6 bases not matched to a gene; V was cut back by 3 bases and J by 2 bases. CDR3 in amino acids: CASSPKTGTNYGYTF. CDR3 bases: TGTGCCAGCTCACCTAAGACAGGGACCAACTATGGCTACACCTTC.

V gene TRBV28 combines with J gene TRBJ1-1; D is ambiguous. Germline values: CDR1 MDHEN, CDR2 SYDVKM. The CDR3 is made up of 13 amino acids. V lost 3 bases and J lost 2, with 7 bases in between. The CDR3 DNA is TGTGCCAGCAGTTTTAGGAGAAACACTGAAGCTTTCTTT. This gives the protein CASSFRRNTEAFF.

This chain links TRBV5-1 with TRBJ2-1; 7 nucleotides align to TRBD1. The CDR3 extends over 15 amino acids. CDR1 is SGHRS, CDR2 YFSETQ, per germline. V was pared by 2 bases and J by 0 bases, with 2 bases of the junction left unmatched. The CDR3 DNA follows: TGCGCCAGCAGCTTACAGGGGAACTCCTACAATGAGCAGTTCTTC. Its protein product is CASSLQGNSYNEQFF.

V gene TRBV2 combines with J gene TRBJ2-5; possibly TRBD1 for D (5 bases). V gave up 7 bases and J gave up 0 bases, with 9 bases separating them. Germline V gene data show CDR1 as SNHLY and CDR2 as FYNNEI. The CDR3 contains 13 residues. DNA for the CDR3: TGTGCCAGCACCCGGACACACCAAGAGACCCAGTACTTC. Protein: CASTRTHQETQYF.

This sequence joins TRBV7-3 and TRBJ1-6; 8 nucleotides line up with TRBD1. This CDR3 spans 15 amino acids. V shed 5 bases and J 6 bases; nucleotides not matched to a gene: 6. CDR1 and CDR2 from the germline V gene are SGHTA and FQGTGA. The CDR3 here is CASSPAGQGNSPLHF. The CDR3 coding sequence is TGTGCCAGCAGCCCGGCCGGACAGGGTAATTCACCCCTCCACTTT.

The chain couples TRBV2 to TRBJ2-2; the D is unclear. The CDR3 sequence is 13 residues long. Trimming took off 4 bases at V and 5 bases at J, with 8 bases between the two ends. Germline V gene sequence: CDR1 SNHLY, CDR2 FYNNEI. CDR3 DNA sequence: TGTGCCAGCAGTGTGACTTCTACCGGGGAGCTGTTTTTT. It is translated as CASSVTSTGELFF.

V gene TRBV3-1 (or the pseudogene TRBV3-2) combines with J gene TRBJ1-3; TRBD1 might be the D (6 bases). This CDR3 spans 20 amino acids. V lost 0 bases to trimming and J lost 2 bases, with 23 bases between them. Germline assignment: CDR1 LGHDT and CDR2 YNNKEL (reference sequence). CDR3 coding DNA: TGTGCCAGCAGCCAAGAGGGTAAGTGGTCGGACAGCTTGACTGGAAACACCATATATTTT. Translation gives CASSQEGKWSDSLTGNTIYF.

In DNA form, the CDR3 reads TGTGCCAGCAGCAAGGACAGGGGGCTCCCACTTACCTACGAGCAGTACTTC. Its translation: CASSKDRGLPLTYEQYF. The genes are TRBV27 and TRBJ2-7; 11 bases agree with TRBD1. The CDR3 length is 17 residues. Germline V gene lookup returns CDR1 MNHEY and CDR2 SMNVEV (reference sequence). J lost 2 bases, V lost 6 bases, and 12 bases had no gene match.

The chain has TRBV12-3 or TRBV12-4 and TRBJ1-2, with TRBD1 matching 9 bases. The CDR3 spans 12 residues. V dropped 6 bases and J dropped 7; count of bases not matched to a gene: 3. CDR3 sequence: CASSRGQGGYTF. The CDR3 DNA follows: TGTGCCAGCAGCCGGGGACAGGGTGGCTACACCTTC.

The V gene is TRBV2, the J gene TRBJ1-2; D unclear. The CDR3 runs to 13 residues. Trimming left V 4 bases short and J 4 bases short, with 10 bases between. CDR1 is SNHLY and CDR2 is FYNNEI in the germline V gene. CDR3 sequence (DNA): TGTGCCAGCAGTGTTGGGCATCTCTATGGCTACACCTTC. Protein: CASSVGHLYGYTF.

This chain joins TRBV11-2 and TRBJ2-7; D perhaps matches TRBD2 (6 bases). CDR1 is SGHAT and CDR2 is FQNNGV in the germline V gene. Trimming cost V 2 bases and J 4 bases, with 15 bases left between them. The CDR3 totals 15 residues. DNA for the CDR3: TGTGCCAGCAGCTTAACGCAGGGAGGATCTTACGAGCAGTACTTC. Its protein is CASSLTQGGSYEQYF.

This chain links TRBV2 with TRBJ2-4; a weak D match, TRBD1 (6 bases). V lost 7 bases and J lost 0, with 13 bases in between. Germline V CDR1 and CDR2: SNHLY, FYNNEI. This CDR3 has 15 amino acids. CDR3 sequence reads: CASNRDGVAKNIQYF. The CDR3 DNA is TGTGCCAGCAACAGGGATGGGGTAGCCAAAAACATTCAGTACTTC.

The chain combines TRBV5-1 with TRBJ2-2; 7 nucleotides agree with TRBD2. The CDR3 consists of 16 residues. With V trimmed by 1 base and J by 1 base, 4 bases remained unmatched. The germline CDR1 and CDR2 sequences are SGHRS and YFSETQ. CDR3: CASSLRSSGNTGELFF. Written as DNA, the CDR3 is TGCGCCAGCAGCTTGAGGTCTAGCGGGAACACCGGGGAGCTGTTTTTT.

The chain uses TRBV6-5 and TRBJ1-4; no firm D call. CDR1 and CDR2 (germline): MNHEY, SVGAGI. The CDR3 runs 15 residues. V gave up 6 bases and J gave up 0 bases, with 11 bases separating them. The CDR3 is CASRLGGSTNEKLFF. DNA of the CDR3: TGTGCCAGCAGACTAGGCGGTTCAACTAATGAAAAACTGTTTTTT.

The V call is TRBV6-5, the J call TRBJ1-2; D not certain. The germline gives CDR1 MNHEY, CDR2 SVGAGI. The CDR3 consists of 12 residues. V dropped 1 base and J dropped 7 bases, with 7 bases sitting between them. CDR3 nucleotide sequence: TGTGCCAGCAGTTACTGGGAGGGTGGCTACACCTTC. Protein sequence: CASSYWEGGYTF.

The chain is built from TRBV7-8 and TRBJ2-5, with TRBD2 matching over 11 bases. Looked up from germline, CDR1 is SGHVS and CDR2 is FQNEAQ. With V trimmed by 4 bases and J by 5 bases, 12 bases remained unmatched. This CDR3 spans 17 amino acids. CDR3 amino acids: CASSSPDSGGAQETQYF. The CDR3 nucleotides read TGTGCCAGCAGCTCCCCAGATAGCGGGGGGGCCCAGGAGACCCAGTACTTC.

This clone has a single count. CDR3 in amino acids: CASSGPGTGEPGNTIYF. The DNA for the CDR3 is TGTGCCAGCAGCGGGCCCGGGACAGGGGAGCCCGGAAACACCATATATTTT. The chain recombines TRBV21-1 with TRBJ1-3; whether TRBD1, the table's D call, matches the DNA was not checked. TRBV21-1 is a pseudogene. The CDR3 is made up of 17 amino acids.

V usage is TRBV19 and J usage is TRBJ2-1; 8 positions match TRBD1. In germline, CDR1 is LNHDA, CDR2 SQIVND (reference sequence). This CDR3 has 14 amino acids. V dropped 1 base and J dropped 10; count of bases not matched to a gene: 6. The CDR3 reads CASSIGQGAWEQFF. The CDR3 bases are TGTGCCAGTAGTATAGGGCAGGGGGCGTGGGAGCAGTTCTTC. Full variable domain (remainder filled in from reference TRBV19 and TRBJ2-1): DGGITQSPKYLFRKEGQNVTLSCEQNLNHDAMYWYRQDPGQGLRLIYYSQIVNDFQKGDIAEGYSVSREKKESFPLTVTSAQKNPTAFYLCASSIGQGAWEQFFGPGTRLTVL.

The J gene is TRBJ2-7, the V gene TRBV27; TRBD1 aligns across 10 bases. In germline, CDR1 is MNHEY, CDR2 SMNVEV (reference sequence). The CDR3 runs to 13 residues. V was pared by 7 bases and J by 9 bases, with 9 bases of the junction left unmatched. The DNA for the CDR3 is TGTGCCAGCAAACCCGGGACAGGGGCTCTGCAGTACTTC. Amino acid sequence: CASKPGTGALQYF.

The chain's CDR3 is CASSLKQGTGTGELFF. In DNA, the CDR3 is TGCGCCAGCAGCCTAAAACAGGGGACGGGGACCGGGGAGCTGTTTTTT. The rearrangement joins TRBV5-1 to TRBJ2-2; 7 bases are shared with TRBD1. The V gene end was trimmed by 4 bases and the J gene end by 5 bases; junction bases not matched to a gene: 11. CDR1 and CDR2 from the germline V gene are SGHRS and YFSETQ. The CDR3 runs 16 residues.

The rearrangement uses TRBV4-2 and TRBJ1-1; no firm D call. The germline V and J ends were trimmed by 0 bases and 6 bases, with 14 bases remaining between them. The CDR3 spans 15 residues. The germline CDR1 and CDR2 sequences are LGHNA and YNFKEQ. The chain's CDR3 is CASSQDMTLNPEAFF. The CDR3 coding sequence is TGTGCCAGCAGCCAAGATATGACTTTAAATCCTGAAGCTTTCTTT.

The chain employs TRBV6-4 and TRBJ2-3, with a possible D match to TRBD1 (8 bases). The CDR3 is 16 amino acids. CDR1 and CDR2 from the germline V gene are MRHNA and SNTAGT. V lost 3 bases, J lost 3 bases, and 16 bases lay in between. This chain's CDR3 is CASSESTGGETDTQYF. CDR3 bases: TGTGCCAGCAGTGAGAGCACAGGGGGGGAGACAGATACGCAGTATTTT.

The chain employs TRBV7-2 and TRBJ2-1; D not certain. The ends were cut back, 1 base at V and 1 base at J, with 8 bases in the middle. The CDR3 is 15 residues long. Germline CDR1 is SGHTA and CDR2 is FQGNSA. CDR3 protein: CASSLVAGSYNEQFF. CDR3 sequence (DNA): TGTGCCAGCAGCTTAGTGGCAGGATCCTACAATGAGCAGTTCTTC.

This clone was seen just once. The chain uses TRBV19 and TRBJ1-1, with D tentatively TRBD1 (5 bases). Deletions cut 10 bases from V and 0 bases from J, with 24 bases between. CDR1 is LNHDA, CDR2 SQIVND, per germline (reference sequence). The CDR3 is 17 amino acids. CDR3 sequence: CAKPGLPQGGMNTEAFF. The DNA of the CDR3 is TGTGCCAAACCGGGACTTCCTCAAGGTGGTATGAACACTGAAGCTTTCTTT.

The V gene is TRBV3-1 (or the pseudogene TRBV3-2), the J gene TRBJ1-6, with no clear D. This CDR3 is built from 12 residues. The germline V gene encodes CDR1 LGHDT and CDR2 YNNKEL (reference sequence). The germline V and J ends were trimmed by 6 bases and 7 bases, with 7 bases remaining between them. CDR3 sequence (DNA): TGTGCCAGCAGTTCGGGAAATTCACCCCTCCACTTT. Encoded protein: CASSSGNSPLHF.

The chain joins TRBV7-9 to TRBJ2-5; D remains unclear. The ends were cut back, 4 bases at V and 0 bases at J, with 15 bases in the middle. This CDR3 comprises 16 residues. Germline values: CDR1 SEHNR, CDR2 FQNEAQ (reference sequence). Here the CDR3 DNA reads TGTGCCAGCAGCTCGTCTTTCAGTCTGTACCAAGAGACCCAGTACTTC. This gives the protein CASSSSFSLYQETQYF. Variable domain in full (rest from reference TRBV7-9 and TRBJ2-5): DTGVSQNPRHKITKRGQNVTFRCDPISEHNRLYWYRQTLGQGPEFLTYFQNEAQLEKSRLLSDRFSAERPKGSFSTLEIQRTEQGDSAMYLCASSSSFSLYQETQYFGPGTRLLVL.

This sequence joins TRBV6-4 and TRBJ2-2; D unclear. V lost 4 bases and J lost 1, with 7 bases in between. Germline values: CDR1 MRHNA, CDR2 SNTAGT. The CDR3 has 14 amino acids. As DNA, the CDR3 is TGTGCCAGCAGTGCCCTCGGGAACACCGGGGAGCTGTTTTTT. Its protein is CASSALGNTGELFF.

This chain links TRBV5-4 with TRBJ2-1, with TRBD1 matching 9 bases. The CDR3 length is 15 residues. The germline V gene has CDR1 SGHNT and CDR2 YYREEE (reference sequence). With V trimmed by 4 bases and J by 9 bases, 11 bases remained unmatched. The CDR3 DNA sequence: TGTGCCAGCAGCAGGGGACAGGGCCTTGGGGGTGAGCAGTTCTTC. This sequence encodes CASSRGQGLGGEQFF.

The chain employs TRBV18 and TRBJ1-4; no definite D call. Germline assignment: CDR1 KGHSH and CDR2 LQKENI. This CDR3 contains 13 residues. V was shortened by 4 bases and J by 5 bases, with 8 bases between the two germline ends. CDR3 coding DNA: TGTGCCAGCTCACGTGGCGGGAATGAAAAACTGTTTTTT. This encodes CASSRGGNEKLFF.

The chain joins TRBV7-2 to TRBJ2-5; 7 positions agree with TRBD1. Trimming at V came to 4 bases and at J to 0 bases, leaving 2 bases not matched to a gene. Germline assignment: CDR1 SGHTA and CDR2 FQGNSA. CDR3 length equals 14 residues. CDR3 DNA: TGTGCCAGCAGCTCTGACAGGGACCAAGAGACCCAGTACTTC. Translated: CASSSDRDQETQYF. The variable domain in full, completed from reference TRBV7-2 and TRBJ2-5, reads GAGVSQSPSNKVTEKGKDVELRCDPISGHTALYWYRQSLGQGLEFLIYFQGNSAPDKSGLPSDRFSAERTGGSVSTLTIQRTQQEDSAVYLCASSSDRDQETQYFGPGTRLLVL.